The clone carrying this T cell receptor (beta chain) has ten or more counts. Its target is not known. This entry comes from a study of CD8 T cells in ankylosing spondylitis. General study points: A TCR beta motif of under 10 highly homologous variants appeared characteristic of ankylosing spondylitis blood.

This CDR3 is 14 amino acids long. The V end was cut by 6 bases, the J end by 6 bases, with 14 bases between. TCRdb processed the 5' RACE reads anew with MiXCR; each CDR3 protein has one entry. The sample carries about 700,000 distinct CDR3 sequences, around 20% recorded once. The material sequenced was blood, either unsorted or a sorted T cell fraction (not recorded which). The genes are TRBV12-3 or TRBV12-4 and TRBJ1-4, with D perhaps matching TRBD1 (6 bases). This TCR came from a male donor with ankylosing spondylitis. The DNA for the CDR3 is TGTGCCAGCAGACTCGGGACAAGGGATGAAAAACTGTTTTTT. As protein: CASRLGTRDEKLFF.